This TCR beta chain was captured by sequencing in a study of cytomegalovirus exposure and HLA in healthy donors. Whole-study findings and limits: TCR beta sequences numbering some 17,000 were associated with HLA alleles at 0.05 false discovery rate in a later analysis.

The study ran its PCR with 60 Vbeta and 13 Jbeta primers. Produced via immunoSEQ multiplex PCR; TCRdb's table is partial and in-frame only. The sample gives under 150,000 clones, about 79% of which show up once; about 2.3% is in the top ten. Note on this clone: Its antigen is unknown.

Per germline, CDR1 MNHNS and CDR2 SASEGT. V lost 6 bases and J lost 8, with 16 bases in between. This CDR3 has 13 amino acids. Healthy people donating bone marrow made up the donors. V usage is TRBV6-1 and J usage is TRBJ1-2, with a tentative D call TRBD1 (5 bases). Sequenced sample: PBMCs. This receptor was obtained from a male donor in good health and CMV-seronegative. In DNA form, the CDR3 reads TGTGCCAGCAGCCCACTGGGGGGGGACGGCTACACCTTC. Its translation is CASSPLGGDGYTF.